This T cell receptor beta chain was retrieved from a study of regulatory T cells in long-lasting Graves disease. Investigators prepared the TCR beta libraries by applying iRepertoire HTBI primers and Arm-PCR of CDR3 regions. TCRdb redid the calling of the multiplex PCR reads with MiXCR, one entry per CDR3 protein. The table lists some 440,000 distinct CDR3 sequences, around 20% of them singletons. Time point in this sample: persistent/refractory GD, antithyroid drugs over 5 years with positive TRAb. Following extraction of RNA from PBMCs, that RNA was used to make the TCR library. The starting material was peripheral blood mononuclear cells (PBMCs), obtained when the disease was refractory, from a patient treated with antithyroid drugs. The sequence was obtained from a female donor with Graves disease.

The DNA for the CDR3 is TGTGCCAGCAGCGAGGGGGGCGGCTCTGGGGCCAACGTCCTGACTTTC. Its protein product is CASSEGGGSGANVLTF. The V call is TRBV9, the J call TRBJ2-6, with D perhaps TRBD1 or TRBD2 (6 bases each). CDR1 and CDR2 (germline): SGDLS, YYNGEE. The length of the CDR3 is 16 residues. Deletions cut 3 bases from V and 0 bases from J, with 10 bases between.